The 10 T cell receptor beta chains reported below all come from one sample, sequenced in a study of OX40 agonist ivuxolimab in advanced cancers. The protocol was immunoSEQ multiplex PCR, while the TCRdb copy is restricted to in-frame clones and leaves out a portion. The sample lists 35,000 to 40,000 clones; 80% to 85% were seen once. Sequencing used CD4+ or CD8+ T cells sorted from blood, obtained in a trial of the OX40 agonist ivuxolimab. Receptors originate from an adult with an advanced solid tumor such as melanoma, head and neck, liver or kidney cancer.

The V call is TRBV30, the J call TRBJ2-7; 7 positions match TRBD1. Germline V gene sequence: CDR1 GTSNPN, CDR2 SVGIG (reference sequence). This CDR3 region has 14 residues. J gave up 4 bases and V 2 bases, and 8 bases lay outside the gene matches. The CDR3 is CAWSLGGTGYEQYF. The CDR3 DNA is TGTGCCTGGAGTCTAGGGGGCACGGGTTACGAGCAGTACTTC.

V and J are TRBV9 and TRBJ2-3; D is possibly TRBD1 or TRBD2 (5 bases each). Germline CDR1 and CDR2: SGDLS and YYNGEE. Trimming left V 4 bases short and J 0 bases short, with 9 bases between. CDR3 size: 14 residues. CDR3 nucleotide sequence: TGTGCCAGCAGCCGGGACCTTAGCACAGATACGCAGTATTTT. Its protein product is CASSRDLSTDTQYF.

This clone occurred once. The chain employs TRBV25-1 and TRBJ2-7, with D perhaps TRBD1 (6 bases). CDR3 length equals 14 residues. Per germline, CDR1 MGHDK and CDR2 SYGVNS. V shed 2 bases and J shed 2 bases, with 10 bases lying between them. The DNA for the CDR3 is TGTGCCAGCAGTGAAGAACAGGGAGCCTACGAGCAGTACTTC. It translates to CASSEEQGAYEQYF.

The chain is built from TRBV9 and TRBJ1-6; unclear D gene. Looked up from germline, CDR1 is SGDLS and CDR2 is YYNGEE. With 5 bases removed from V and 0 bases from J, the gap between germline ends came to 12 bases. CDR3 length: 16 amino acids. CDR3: CASSGSASSYNSPLHF. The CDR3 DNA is TGTGCCAGCAGTGGATCAGCGAGCTCCTATAATTCACCCCTCCACTTT.

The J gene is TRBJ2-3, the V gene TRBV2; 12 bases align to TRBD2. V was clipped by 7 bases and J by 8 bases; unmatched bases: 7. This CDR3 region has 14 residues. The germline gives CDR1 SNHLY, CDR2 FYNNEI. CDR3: CASTGLAGGGTQYF. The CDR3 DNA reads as TGTGCCAGCACTGGCCTAGCGGGGGGGGGTACGCAGTATTTT.

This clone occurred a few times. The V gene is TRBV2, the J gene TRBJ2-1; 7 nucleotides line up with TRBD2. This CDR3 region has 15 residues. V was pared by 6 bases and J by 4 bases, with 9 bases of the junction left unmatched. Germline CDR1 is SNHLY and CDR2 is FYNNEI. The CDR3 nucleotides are TGTGCCAGCAGCCTCCGGGACTATTCTTACAATGAGCAGTTCTTC. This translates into CASSLRDYSYNEQFF.

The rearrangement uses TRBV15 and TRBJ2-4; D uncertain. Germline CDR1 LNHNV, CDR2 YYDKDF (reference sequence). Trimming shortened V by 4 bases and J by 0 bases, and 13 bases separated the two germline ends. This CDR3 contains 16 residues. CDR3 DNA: TGTGCCACCAGCAATGAAGACACCTTAGCCAAAAACATTCAGTACTTC. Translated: CATSNEDTLAKNIQYF.

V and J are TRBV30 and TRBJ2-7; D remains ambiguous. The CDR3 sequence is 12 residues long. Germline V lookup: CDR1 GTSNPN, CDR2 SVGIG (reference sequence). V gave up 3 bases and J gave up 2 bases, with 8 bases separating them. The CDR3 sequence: CAWSPSTYEQYF. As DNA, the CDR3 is TGTGCCTGGAGCCCGAGCACCTACGAGCAGTACTTC.

The CDR3 DNA is TGTGCCAGCAGCTTCCTTGTCGTGGGGGAGACCCAGTACTTC. It yields the protein CASSFLVVGETQYF. This chain connects TRBV7-9 to TRBJ2-5, with no clear D. This CDR3 spans 14 amino acids. In germline, CDR1 is SEHNR, CDR2 FQNEAQ (reference sequence). V gave up 3 bases and J gave up 5 bases, with 13 bases separating them.

CDR3 DNA sequence: TGTGCCAGCTCACCAGGGACAGGGAACACTGAAGCTTTCTTT. As protein: CASSPGTGNTEAFF. The chain combines TRBV18 with TRBJ1-1, with TRBD1 matching over 8 bases. Germline V gene lookup returns CDR1 KGHSH and CDR2 LQKENI. The CDR3 is made up of 14 amino acids. Trimming took 2 bases from V and 1 from J; bases not matched to a gene: 0.